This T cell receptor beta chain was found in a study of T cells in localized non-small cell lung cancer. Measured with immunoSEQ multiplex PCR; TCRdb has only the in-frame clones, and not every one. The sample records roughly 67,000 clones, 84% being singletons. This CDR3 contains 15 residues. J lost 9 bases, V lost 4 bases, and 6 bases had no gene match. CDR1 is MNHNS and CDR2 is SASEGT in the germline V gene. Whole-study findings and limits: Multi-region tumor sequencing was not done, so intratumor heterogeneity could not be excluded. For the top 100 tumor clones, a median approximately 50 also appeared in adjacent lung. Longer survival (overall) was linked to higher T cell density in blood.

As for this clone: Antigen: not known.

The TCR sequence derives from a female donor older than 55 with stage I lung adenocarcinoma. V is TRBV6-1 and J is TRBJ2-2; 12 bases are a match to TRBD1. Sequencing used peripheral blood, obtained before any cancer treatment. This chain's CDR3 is CASSGGRDRGRELFF. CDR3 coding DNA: TGTGCCAGCAGTGGCGGCAGGGACAGGGGGCGGGAGCTGTTTTTT.